The 27 T cell receptor beta chains below were found in one sample sequenced in a study of patients with pleural tuberculosis. TCRdb passed the reads through MiXCR, listing each CDR3 protein once. The sample includes approximately 53,000 distinct CDR3 sequences, 6% to 9.5% of them seen just once. Source of these receptors: a human donor with pleural tuberculosis.

Of note for this clonotype: A much larger clone sits a single nucleotide away, making a read error possible. This chain joins TRBV24-1 and TRBJ2-1; D remains unclear. From germline, CDR1 is KGHDR and CDR2 SFDVKD. The CDR3 is made up of 14 amino acids. The CDR3 is CATSAWSRQNGQFF. DNA for the CDR3: TGTGCCACCAGTGCTTGGAGCAGGCAGAATGGGCAGTTCTTC.

Notes on this clonotype: Just one base apart from a much larger clone, this may be a read error. The chain recombines TRBV5-5 with TRBJ2-1, with no clear D. CDR1 SGHKS and CDR2 YYEKEE come from the germline V gene (reference sequence). The CDR3 contains 12 residues. CDR3 loop: CASGLSNNEQFF. CDR3 DNA sequence: TGTGCCAGCGGCTTGTCTAACAATGAGCAGTTCTTC.

This clonotype was seen at least ten times. This chain uses TRBV18 with TRBJ1-5; D not resolved. CDR3 size: 14 residues. V lost 0 bases to trimming and J lost 5 bases, with 8 bases between them. Germline CDR1 and CDR2: KGHSH and LQKENI. The CDR3 bases are TGTGCCAGCTCACCACCGGCCACAGATCAGCCCCAGCATTTT. This sequence encodes CASSPPATDQPQHF.

V gene TRBV11-1 combines with J gene TRBJ2-5, with D possibly TRBD1 on 6 matching bases. This CDR3 has 16 amino acids. CDR1 and CDR2 (germline): SGHAT, FQDESV (reference sequence). V lost 7 bases to trimming and J lost 1 base, with 19 bases between them. Here the CDR3 DNA reads TGTGCCAGCACCGGGACACTTGGAGGAGGCCAAGAGACCCAGTACTTC. It yields the protein CASTGTLGGGQETQYF.

Comment on this clonotype: This may arise from a read error, as a much more abundant clone is one base away. V gene TRBV20-1 combines with J gene TRBJ2-5; 8 nucleotides agree with TRBD2. The CDR3 runs 12 residues. Germline-derived CDR1 and CDR2 are DFQATT and SNEGSKA (reference sequence). The CDR3 loop is CSTSGGEETRYF. The DNA for the CDR3 is TGCAGTACTTCCGGGGGGGAAGAGACCCGGTACTTC.

The rearrangement joins TRBV9 to TRBJ2-1, with D perhaps matching TRBD2 (5 bases). Germline V gives CDR1 SGDLS, CDR2 YYNGEE. Trimming left V 1 base short and J 8 bases short, with 16 bases between. The CDR3 is made up of 15 amino acids. The CDR3 nucleotides are TGTGCCAGCAGCGTAAGTCCTCCGCCCGGGGATGAGCAGTTCTTC. Amino acids: CASSVSPPPGDEQFF.

The sample holds many counts of this clonotype. The V gene is TRBV7-6, the J gene TRBJ1-3, with D possibly being TRBD1 (5 bases). The germline V gene encodes CDR1 SGHVS and CDR2 FNYEAQ. The CDR3 is made up of 14 amino acids. Trimming removed 6 bases at V and 4 bases at J, with 13 bases between. Here the CDR3 reads CASREGTSGNTIYF. The CDR3 coding sequence is TGTGCCAGCAGAGAGGGGACGTCGGGAAACACCATATATTTT.

A few counts support this clonotype. J is TRBJ2-5 and V is TRBV11-2; the match to TRBD2 covers 7 bases. With 1 base clipped from V and 4 bases from J, the junction kept 0 bases outside the gene matches. The V gene's germline CDR1 is SGHAT and CDR2 FQNNGV. The CDR3 runs to 13 residues. CDR3 in DNA: TGTGCCAGCAGCTTAGGACTAGCAGAGACCCAGTACTTC. It codes for CASSLGLAETQYF.

This clonotype was counted at least ten times. The chain joins TRBV24-1 to TRBJ2-2, with 9 bases aligning to TRBD1. Trimming at V came to 4 bases and at J to 2 bases, leaving 7 bases not matched to a gene. The germline gives CDR1 KGHDR, CDR2 SFDVKD. This CDR3 has 17 amino acids. The CDR3 loop is CATSDTTGGPNTGELFF. CDR3 nucleotide sequence: TGTGCCACCAGTGACACTACAGGGGGCCCTAACACCGGGGAGCTGTTTTTT.

This clonotype appeared a few times. This sequence joins TRBV4-2 and TRBJ2-7; weak D call: TRBD1 (6 bases). This CDR3 comprises 15 residues. Germline assignment: CDR1 LGHNA and CDR2 YNFKEQ. V lost 4 bases and J 4 bases, leaving 17 bases between the germline ends. CDR3 sequence (DNA): TGTGCCAGCAGCCCTCCGTGGGGGCCAGTATACGAGCAGTACTTC. This sequence encodes CASSPPWGPVYEQYF.

This clonotype occurred many times. The chain has TRBV10-3 and TRBJ2-3, with 11 bases aligning to TRBD2. V trimming: 4 bases; J trimming: 3 bases; junction bases outside the gene matches: 12. The germline V gene encodes CDR1 ENHRY and CDR2 SYGVKD. The CDR3 length is 18 residues. CDR3 sequence (DNA): TGTGCCATCAGTGTGTCTCCGACTAGCGGGATTGTAACAGATACGCAGTATTTT. Translating gives CAISVSPTSGIVTDTQYF.

This clonotype was seen at least ten times. Written as DNA, the CDR3 is TGTGCCAGCAGCCAACAGGGAAGCAATCAGCCCCAGCATTTT. This translates into CASSQQGSNQPQHF. This chain links TRBV4-2 with TRBJ1-5; tentatively, D is TRBD1 (5 bases). Germline CDR1 LGHNA, CDR2 YNFKEQ. V was trimmed by 2 bases and J by 1 base, leaving 6 bases between them. The CDR3 length is 14 residues.

Many counts were recorded for this clonotype. The chain couples TRBV28 to TRBJ1-1; 8 bases align to TRBD1. CDR1 is MDHEN, CDR2 SYDVKM, per germline. Trimming at V came to 5 bases and at J to 1 base, leaving 6 bases not matched to a gene. CDR3 length: 15 residues. The CDR3 nucleotides read TGTGCCAGCAGTCCGATTGACAGGGGGAACACTGAAGCTTTCTTT. It encodes CASSPIDRGNTEAFF.

Remarks on this clonotype: Since a much larger clone is just one base distant, this may be a read error. The chain couples TRBV28 to TRBJ1-5, with 7 bases lining up with TRBD1. The CDR3 consists of 14 residues. The V segment lost 11 bases and the J segment 6 bases; nucleotides outside the gene matches: 13. Germline CDR1 reads MDHEN; CDR2 reads SYDVKM. CDR3: CAGIDQGEGQPQHF. CDR3 bases: TGTGCCGGCATCGACCAGGGGGAAGGTCAGCCCCAGCATTTT.

Many counts were recorded for this clonotype. This chain connects TRBV3-1 to TRBJ1-1; 10 bases are a match to TRBD1. The germline gives CDR1 LGHDT, CDR2 YNNKEL (reference sequence). CDR3 length: 16 residues. V shed 4 bases, J shed 0 bases, and the junction held 5 bases outside the gene matches. The DNA for the CDR3 is TGTGCCAGCAGCCCACAGGACAGGGGGATGAACACTGAAGCTTTCTTT. It codes for CASSPQDRGMNTEAFF.

This clonotype came up many times. The chain has TRBV28 and TRBJ2-1, with 8 nucleotides matching TRBD1. This CDR3 contains 15 residues. CDR1 is MDHEN, CDR2 SYDVKM, per germline. Trimming took 6 bases from V and 7 from J; bases not matched to a gene: 11. As DNA, the CDR3 is TGTGCCAGCAGGACCGGACAGGGACCACAAAATGAGCAGTTCTTC. It specifies CASRTGQGPQNEQFF.

The table lists this clonotype with many counts. V is TRBV23-1 and J is TRBJ2-1, with 8 bases matching TRBD2. TRBV23-1 is noted as an ORF with a role that remains uncertain. The CDR3 extends over 15 amino acids. Trimming cost V 5 bases and J 4 bases; bases outside gene matches: 7. CDR3 sequence (DNA): TGCGCCAGCAGTACCACTAGCGGAGTTTACAATGAGCAGTTCTTC. This encodes CASSTTSGVYNEQFF.

This clonotype has a count of ten or more. The chain couples TRBV4-1 to TRBJ1-2; no firm D call. Trimming took off 0 bases at V and 3 bases at J, with 2 bases between the two ends. In germline, CDR1 is MGHRA, CDR2 YSYEKL. The CDR3 totals 12 residues. CDR3 sequence reads: CASSQDYYGYTF. The CDR3 nucleotides read TGCGCCAGCAGCCAAGATTACTATGGCTACACCTTC.

The V gene is TRBV10-3, the J gene TRBJ2-1, with 9 bases identical to TRBD1. The CDR3 has 13 amino acids. The germline V gene encodes CDR1 ENHRY and CDR2 SYGVKD. V shed 5 bases and J 7 bases; nucleotides not matched to a gene: 3. The DNA for the CDR3 is TGTGCCATCAGTACCGGGACAGGGAATGAGCAGTTCTTC. It specifies CAISTGTGNEQFF.

This clonotype was observed many times. This chain joins TRBV28 and TRBJ2-3, with D perhaps TRBD2 (6 bases). V was shortened by 3 bases and J by 4 bases, with 14 bases between the two germline ends. The CDR3 is made up of 15 amino acids. Germline V lookup: CDR1 MDHEN, CDR2 SYDVKM. In DNA, the CDR3 is TGTGCCAGCAGTTTCAGGCTAGGGACTCCAGATACGCAGTATTTT. Translation gives CASSFRLGTPDTQYF.

This CDR3 reads CASSLQGAIGQETQYF. CDR3 sequence (DNA): TGTGCCAGCAGCTTACAGGGGGCCATCGGACAAGAGACCCAGTACTTC. The V call is TRBV11-1, the J call TRBJ2-5; TRBD1 matches 8 bases. The germline V gene has CDR1 SGHAT and CDR2 FQDESV (reference sequence). The CDR3 contains 16 residues. V shed 2 bases, J shed 2 bases, and the junction held 7 bases outside the gene matches.

This clonotype has a count of ten or more. V and J are TRBV19 and TRBJ1-1; TRBD1 is a possible D gene (6 bases). The V end was cut by 4 bases, the J end by 4 bases, with 13 bases between. This CDR3 region has 14 residues. Per the germline V gene, CDR1 is LNHDA and CDR2 is SQIVND (reference sequence). The CDR3 here is CASSNTGRGTEAFF. CDR3 DNA: TGTGCCAGTAGTAATACAGGGAGGGGCACTGAAGCTTTCTTT.

This clonotype showed up many times. This chain joins TRBV7-2 and TRBJ1-5; D is ambiguous. The V and J ends lost 0 bases and 4 bases respectively, with 10 bases between them. Looked up from germline, CDR1 is SGHTA and CDR2 is FQGNSA. This CDR3 is built from 15 residues. As DNA, the CDR3 is TGTGCCAGCAGCTTAGCTGCGTTTGGGAATCAGCCCCAGCATTTT. The encoded protein is CASSLAAFGNQPQHF.

This clonotype was observed a handful of times. J is TRBJ2-5 and V is TRBV2; D is unclear. The CDR3 has 12 amino acids. Germline V gene data show CDR1 as SNHLY and CDR2 as FYNNEI. Trimming stripped 8 bases from V and 5 bases from J, with 12 bases between. The CDR3 region is CASSPNEETQYF. The CDR3 nucleotides read TGTGCCAGCTCCCCGAACGAGGAGACCCAGTACTTC.

The sample holds many counts of this clonotype. The chain is built from TRBV12-3 or TRBV12-4 and TRBJ2-5; 7 nucleotides line up with TRBD2. Losses at the gene ends were 4 bases for V and 1 base for J; bases not matched to a gene: 3. The CDR3 covers 14 residues. CDR3 amino acids: CASSSSGGQETQYF. The CDR3 DNA reads TGTGCCAGCAGTTCTAGCGGAGGCCAAGAGACCCAGTACTTC.

This clonotype showed up many times. The V gene is TRBV6-4, the J gene TRBJ2-3, with D possibly being TRBD2 (6 bases). CDR3 length: 15 amino acids. Germline lookup yields CDR1 MRHNA and CDR2 SNTAGT. V lost 2 bases to trimming and J lost 2 bases, with 11 bases between them. CDR3 sequence reads: CASSDLGLNTDTQYF. CDR3 nucleotide sequence: TGTGCCAGCAGTGACCTGGGACTGAACACAGATACGCAGTATTTT.

This clonotype was observed a handful of times. V gene TRBV5-1 combines with J gene TRBJ2-1; 15 nucleotides align to TRBD2. CDR1 and CDR2 (germline): SGHRS, YFSETQ. This CDR3 region has 13 residues. The trim removed 3 bases at V and 15 bases at J, leaving 4 bases unmatched. The chain's CDR3 is CASSSGLAGGVFF. The CDR3 nucleotides read TGCGCCAGCAGCTCGGGACTAGCGGGAGGAGTGTTCTTC.